A selection of T cell receptor beta chains follows, all from one sample in a study of cytomegalovirus exposure and HLA in healthy donors. TCRdb's table, derived via immunoSEQ multiplex PCR, lists solely in-frame clones and lacks some. In all, the sample yields more than 90,000 clones. Sequencing input: PBMCs. Receptor source: a man aged 30 to 45 in good health and CMV-seronegative. CDR3s include the opening cysteine and the closing phenylalanine or tryptophan. D genes are given only for firm matches.

>TRBD2|TRBV7-2|TRBJ2-2
CASSLARGLASGEPFF
TGTGCCAGCAGCTTAGCTCGTGGACTAGCGTCTGGGGAGCCGTTTTTT
>TRBD2|TRBV6-5|TRBJ2-7
CASSETSGAYEQYF
TGTGCCAGCAGTGAGACTAGCGGGGCCTACGAGCAGTACTTC
>-|TRBV6-5|TRBJ2-5
CASSYTYLGAGETQYF
TGTGCCAGCAGTTACACCTACTTGGGGGCCGGAGAGACCCAGTACTTC
>-|TRBV7-9|TRBJ2-2
CASSPDSNTGELFF
TGTGCCAGCAGCCCCGACAGTAACACCGGGGAGCTGTTTTTT
>TRBD2|TRBV5-1|TRBJ2-3
CASSFGAGGADTQYF
TGCGCCAGCAGCTTCGGAGCGGGAGGGGCAGATACGCAGTATTTT
>-|TRBV7-6|TRBJ2-5
CASSQVRETQYF
TGTGCCAGCAGCCAAGTGAGAGAGACCCAGTACTTC
>-|TRBV4-1|TRBJ1-4
CASSPAGATNEKLFF
TGCGCCAGCAGCCCCGCCGGAGCAACTAATGAAAAACTGTTTTTT
>-|TRBV9|TRBJ2-3
CASSTPLANTQYF
TGTGCCAGCAGCACTCCCTTAGCAAATACGCAGTATTTT
>TRBD1|TRBV7-2|TRBJ2-7
CASSSLWTGPDYEQYF
TGTGCCAGCAGCTCCTTGTGGACAGGGCCCGACTACGAGCAGTACTTC
>-|TRBV11-3|TRBJ2-5
CASSDRDKQETQYF
TGTGCCAGCAGCGACCGGGACAAACAAGAGACCCAGTACTTC
>-|TRBV6-1|TRBJ2-7
CATVTTGGSYEQYF
TGTGCCACCGTTACGACAGGAGGCTCCTACGAGCAGTACTTC
>-|TRBV25-1|TRBJ2-4
CASSDRVAIQYF
TGTGCCAGCAGTGACAGGGTGGCCATTCAGTACTTC
>TRBD1|TRBV30|TRBJ1-1
CAWSDRETEAFF
TGTGCCTGGAGCGACAGGGAGACTGAAGCTTTCTTT
>TRBD1|TRBV9|TRBJ2-2
CASSGVFRGQGGRELFF
TGTGCCAGCAGCGGGGTATTTAGAGGACAGGGGGGTCGGGAGCTGTTTTTT
>TRBD2|TRBV5-5|TRBJ2-3
CASSLVAGDTDTQYF
TGTGCCAGCAGCTTGGTAGCGGGGGACACAGATACGCAGTATTTT
>-|TRBV15|TRBJ2-5
CATSRDVEETQYF
TGTGCCACCAGCAGAGATGTTGAGGAGACCCAGTACTTC
>TRBD2|TRBV7-9|TRBJ2-7
CASSLVGTSGYEQYF
TGTGCCAGCAGCTTAGTGGGGACTAGCGGTTACGAGCAGTACTTC
>-|TRBV5-1|TRBJ2-5
CASSLLGEQETQYF
TGCGCCAGCAGCTTGTTGGGAGAGCAAGAGACCCAGTACTTC
>-|TRBV30|TRBJ1-4
CACNPNREKLFF
TGTGCCTGCAACCCTAACAGGGAAAAACTGTTTTTT
>TRBD2|TRBV30|TRBJ2-1
CAWSLRTSGGHRNEQFF
TGTGCCTGGAGTCTCCGGACTAGCGGGGGCCATCGTAATGAGCAGTTCTTC
>TRBD1|TRBV27|TRBJ2-1
CASSFQGVSYNEQFF
TGTGCCAGCAGTTTCCAGGGGGTATCCTACAATGAGCAGTTCTTC
>-|TRBV14|TRBJ1-2
CASSPLGQHNYGYTF
TGTGCCAGCAGCCCGCTCGGACAGCATAACTATGGCTACACCTTC
>-|TRBV5-1|TRBJ2-7
CASSLSTYEQYF
TGCGCCAGCAGCTTGTCCACCTACGAGCAGTACTTC
>TRBD2|TRBV5-4|TRBJ2-7
CASSWGTSGGLYEQYF
TGTGCCAGCAGCTGGGGGACTAGCGGGGGGCTTTACGAGCAGTACTTC
>TRBD1|TRBV2|TRBJ2-1
CASSEGTGIHNEQFF
TGTGCCAGCAGTGAAGGGACAGGTATTCACAATGAGCAGTTCTTC
>-|TRBV5-1|TRBJ2-3
CASSLGDSPYTDTQYF
TGCGCCAGCAGCTTGGGAGACAGCCCTTACACAGATACGCAGTATTTT
>-|TRBV19|TRBJ1-3
CASSGQGVSGNTIYF
TGTGCCAGTAGTGGGCAGGGCGTCTCTGGAAACACCATATATTTT
>-|TRBV4-1|TRBJ1-2
CASSHPQGQIRGYTF
TGCGCCAGCAGCCATCCTCAGGGGCAGATAAGGGGCTACACCTTC
>-|TRBV7-2|TRBJ1-1
CASSLMGGVGEAFF
TGTGCCAGCAGCTTAATGGGGGGGGTAGGTGAAGCTTTCTTT
>-|TRBV2|TRBJ1-5
CASSVGGGANQPQHF
TGTGCCAGCAGTGTTGGCGGGGGTGCCAATCAGCCCCAGCATTTT
>TRBD1|TRBV18|TRBJ2-7
CASSQGQTSYEQYF
TGTGCCAGCTCACAGGGACAGACCTCCTACGAGCAGTACTTC
>-|TRBV10-1|TRBJ1-2
CATPGPTGSHGYTF
TGCGCCACCCCAGGCCCCACAGGATCTCATGGCTACACCTTC
>-|TRBV7-9|TRBJ2-5
CASSPYGPTQYF
TGCGCCAGCAGCCCTTATGGCCCGACCCAGTACTTC
>TRBD1|TRBV2|TRBJ1-6
CASRKDRNNNSPLHF
TGTGCCAGCCGAAAGGACAGGAATAATAATTCACCCCTCCACTTT
>-|TRBV5-1|TRBJ2-1
CASSLEGGNEQFF
TGCGCCAGCAGCTTGGAAGGGGGCAATGAGCAGTTCTTC
>TRBD2|TRBV6-6|TRBJ2-3
CASSKLAGSRDTQYF
TGTGCCAGCAGTAAACTAGCGGGGTCTAGGGATACGCAGTATTTT
>-|TRBV27|TRBJ1-6
CASTNVRGILSSYNSPLHF
TGTGCCAGCACCAACGTTCGGGGGATTCTTAGCTCCTATAATTCACCCCTCCACTTT
>-|TRBV5-6|TRBJ1-2
CASSLVVDYGYTF
TGTGCCAGCAGCTTGGTAGTCGACTATGGCTACACCTTC
>TRBD1|TRBV7-7|TRBJ2-2
CASRKSGTGTGELFF
TGTGCCAGCAGGAAGAGTGGGACAGGCACCGGGGAGCTGTTTTTT
>-|TRBV5-6|TRBJ1-2
CASSRLPLNRVDYGYTF
TGTGCCAGCAGCCGGTTACCACTTAACAGGGTGGACTATGGCTACACCTTC
>-|TRBV6-5|TRBJ2-5
CASSYSYAQLKETQYF
TGTGCCAGCAGTTACTCGTATGCCCAACTGAAAGAGACCCAGTACTTC
>TRBD1|TRBV5-4|TRBJ2-3
CASSLGQGSTDTQYF
TGTGCCAGCAGCCTAGGACAGGGGAGCACAGATACGCAGTATTTT
>-|TRBV19|TRBJ1-6
CASTSGVSYSPLHF
TGTGCCAGTACCTCAGGGGTATCGTATTCACCCCTCCACTTT
>-|TRBV14|TRBJ1-1
CASSQVGRSTEAFF
TGTGCCAGCAGCCAAGTGGGTAGGAGCACTGAAGCTTTCTTT
>TRBD2|TRBV6-1|TRBJ2-1
CASSRGGLAYNEQFF
TGTGCCAGCAGTCGCGGGGGGCTCGCCTACAATGAGCAGTTCTTC
>TRBD1|TRBV4-1|TRBJ1-2
CASSQDMGAGGYGYTF
TGCGCCAGCAGCCAAGATATGGGGGCAGGGGGCTATGGCTACACCTTC
>-|TRBV18|TRBJ2-2
CASSPRGRGDTGELFF
TGTGCCAGCTCACCCCGAGGGAGAGGAGACACCGGGGAGCTGTTTTTT
>TRBD2|TRBV18|TRBJ2-3
CASSPASGGTDTQYF
TGTGCCAGCTCACCGGCTAGCGGAGGCACAGATACGCAGTATTTT
>TRBD2|TRBV30|TRBJ2-7
CAWTSRRTSGVAHEQYF
TGTGCCTGGACCTCAAGAAGGACTAGCGGGGTAGCCCACGAGCAGTACTTC
>TRBD1|TRBV2|TRBJ1-6
CASSERTGVSPLHF
TGTGCCAGCAGTGAAAGGACAGGGGTTTCACCCCTCCACTTT
>-|TRBV5-5|TRBJ1-5
CASSFTGDQPQHF
TGTGCCAGCAGCTTTACGGGGGATCAGCCCCAGCATTTT
>-|TRBV5-5|TRBJ2-3
CASSLGQSTDTQYF
TGTGCCAGCAGCTTGGGACAGAGCACAGATACGCAGTATTTT